The 14 T cell receptor beta chains listed next were all sequenced from one sample in a study of Graves' ophthalmopathy and Graves' hyperthyroidism. Amplification of TCR beta CDR3 regions used RNA transcripts. HTBI primers were employed in first-round RT-PCR, then a second-round multiplex PCR followed. TCRdb ran MiXCR on the multiplex PCR reads and lists one entry per CDR3 protein. The profile covers about half a million distinct CDR3 sequences, with approximately 15% appearing a single time and approximately 9.8% taken by the ten largest. What was sequenced was blood. Receptors were obtained from a woman aged 25 to 39 with Graves' ophthalmopathy.

At least ten counts were recorded for this clonotype. The J gene is TRBJ1-1, the V gene TRBV12-5; weak D call: TRBD1 (5 bases). The V and J ends lost 6 bases and 1 base respectively, with 18 bases between them. The length of the CDR3 is 16 residues. Germline CDR1 LGHNT, CDR2 FRNRAP. The CDR3: CASGRTPRGTNTEAFF. Written as DNA, the CDR3 is TGTGCTAGTGGCCGTACACCCCGGGGGACGAACACTGAAGCTTTCTTT.

This clonotype was counted at least ten times. The chain is built from TRBV15 and TRBJ2-7; TRBD1 matches at 7 bases. The CDR3 sequence is 14 residues long. V dropped 1 base and J dropped 7; count of bases not matched to a gene: 7. Germline V CDR1 and CDR2: LNHNV, YYDKDF (reference sequence). The CDR3 here is CATSRGGDRWEQYF. CDR3 nucleotides: TGTGCCACCAGCAGAGGAGGGGACAGATGGGAGCAGTACTTC.

In its sample, this clonotype was seen many times. V usage is TRBV27 and J usage is TRBJ1-1; TRBD1 aligns across 7 bases. Per germline, CDR1 MNHEY and CDR2 SMNVEV (reference sequence). The J segment lost 3 bases and the V segment lost 1 base, leaving 11 bases of the junction unmatched. This CDR3 has 17 amino acids. The DNA of the CDR3 is TGTGCCAGCAGTTTATTTGGGACAGCAAACTTTGACACTGAAGCTTTCTTT. Residues: CASSLFGTANFDTEAFF.

V usage is TRBV28 and J usage is TRBJ2-7; possible D gene TRBD2, 5 bases. The V and J ends lost 2 bases and 6 bases respectively, with 14 bases between them. Per the germline V gene, CDR1 is MDHEN and CDR2 is SYDVKM. There are 14 residues in the CDR3. CDR3 coding DNA: TGTGCCAGCAGTTTAAGAGGGCTCCTACGCGAGCAGTACTTC. Translation: CASSLRGLLREQYF. Combining the CDR3 with reference TRBV28 and TRBJ2-7 gives the whole variable domain DVKVTQSSRYLVKRTGEKVFLECVQDMDHENMFWYRQDPGLGLRLIYFSYDVKMKEKGDIPEGYSVSREKKERFSLILESASTNQTSMYLCASSLRGLLREQYFGPGTRLTVT.

This clonotype occurred many times. V gene TRBV30 combines with J gene TRBJ2-7; the D gene is possibly TRBD2 (5 bases). The CDR3 runs to 11 residues. Trimming shortened V by 1 base and J by 7 bases, and 8 bases separated the two germline ends. CDR1 is GTSNPN and CDR2 is SVGIG in the germline V gene (reference sequence). DNA for the CDR3: TGTGCCTGGAGTGAGTCGGGGGAGCAGTACTTC. It codes for CAWSESGEQYF. Looking up the rest from reference TRBV30 and TRBJ2-7 gives the full variable domain: SQTIHQWPATLVQPVGSPLSLECTVEGTSNPNLYWYRQAAGRGLQLLFYSVGIGQISSEVPQNLSASRPQDRQFILSSKKLLLSDSGFYLCAWSESGEQYFGPGTRLTVT.

The chain couples TRBV20-1 to TRBJ1-1; perhaps TRBD1 as D (6 bases). This CDR3 is built from 13 residues. Trimming left V 7 bases short and J 5 bases short, with 17 bases between. Germline V lookup: CDR1 DFQATT, CDR2 SNEGSKA (reference sequence). The CDR3 sequence: CSVKGGAGTEAFF. CDR3 nucleotides: TGCAGTGTTAAAGGGGGGGCTGGGACTGAAGCTTTCTTT.

The sample holds many counts of this clonotype. The chain's CDR3 is CASQRGQSYEQYF. Here the CDR3 DNA reads TGTGCCAGTCAACGCGGACAGAGCTACGAGCAGTACTTC. This chain uses TRBV19 with TRBJ2-7; D perhaps matches TRBD1 (6 bases). The CDR3 is 13 residues long. Germline V gene sequence: CDR1 LNHDA, CDR2 SQIVND (reference sequence). Between the trimmed V and J ends, which lost 8 bases and 3 bases, there was a span of 14 bases.

This clonotype was counted ten times or more. The chain carries TRBV7-9 and TRBJ1-1; 7 nucleotides line up with TRBD1. The germline V gene has CDR1 SEHNR and CDR2 FQNEAQ (reference sequence). J gave up 0 bases and V 5 bases, and 6 bases lay outside the gene matches. CDR3 length: 15 amino acids. CDR3 DNA: TGTGCCAGCAGCCGACGGGACAGAATGAACACTGAAGCTTTCTTT. Amino acid sequence: CASSRRDRMNTEAFF.

At least ten counts were recorded for this clonotype. The rearrangement joins TRBV28 to TRBJ2-6, with D uncertain. Per the germline V gene, CDR1 is MDHEN and CDR2 is SYDVKM. V was trimmed by 7 bases and J by 4 bases, leaving 11 bases between them. The CDR3 runs to 14 residues. Here the CDR3 DNA reads TGTGCCAGCACCCCTAGTGTAGGGGCCAACGTCCTGACTTTC. Translation: CASTPSVGANVLTF.

This clonotype was picked up many times. The chain is built from TRBV12-3 or TRBV12-4 and TRBJ2-5; tentatively, D is TRBD1 or TRBD2 (6 bases each). Between the trimmed V and J ends, which lost 5 bases and 4 bases, there was a span of 17 bases. This CDR3 spans 15 amino acids. DNA of the CDR3: TGTGCCAGCAGTCCCGGTGGGGGGCCGGGAGAGACCCAGTACTTC. Amino acids: CASSPGGGPGETQYF.

At least ten counts were recorded for this clonotype. V is TRBV5-1 and J is TRBJ1-3; D is uncertain. The CDR3 runs 15 residues. CDR1 is SGHRS, CDR2 YFSETQ, per germline. V was pared by 5 bases and J by 0 bases, with 12 bases between. CDR3 nucleotide sequence: TGCGCCAGCAGGAACGGGGTCTACTCTGGAAACACCATATATTTT. The encoded protein is CASRNGVYSGNTIYF. Full variable domain (remainder filled in from reference TRBV5-1 and TRBJ1-3): KAGVTQTPRYLIKTRGQQVTLSCSPISGHRSVSWYQQTPGQGLQFLFEYFSETQRNKGNFPGRFSGRQFSNSRSEMNVSTLELGDSALYLCASRNGVYSGNTIYFGEGSWLTVV.

This clonotype was detected ten times or more. The rearrangement joins TRBV28 to TRBJ2-4, with a weak D call TRBD2 (7 bases). CDR1 is MDHEN and CDR2 is SYDVKM in the germline V gene. The V and J ends lost 7 bases and 3 bases respectively, with 16 bases between them. This CDR3 is built from 15 residues. CDR3 in amino acids: CASNKGGGGKNIQYF. Written as DNA, the CDR3 is TGTGCCAGCAACAAGGGGGGGGGAGGCAAAAACATTCAGTACTTC.

This clonotype came up many times. The V and J genes are TRBV5-6 and TRBJ2-7, with 9 bases fitting TRBD1. Germline CDR1 and CDR2: SGHDT and YYEEEE. The CDR3 extends over 17 amino acids. The V gene end was trimmed by 1 base and the J gene end by 6 bases; junction bases not matched to a gene: 14. The CDR3 region is CASSLWNHRDRVGEQYF. In nucleotides, the CDR3 is TGTGCCAGCAGCTTGTGGAACCACCGGGACAGGGTGGGCGAGCAGTACTTC.

Ten or more counts support this clonotype. This chain links TRBV12-3 or TRBV12-4 with TRBJ2-5; D unresolved. Trimming shortened V by 4 bases and J by 6 bases, and 15 bases separated the two germline ends. CDR3 length: 14 amino acids. The chain's CDR3 is CASSSPGRFQTQYF. For the CDR3, the DNA is TGTGCCAGCAGTTCCCCCGGACGTTTTCAGACCCAGTACTTC.